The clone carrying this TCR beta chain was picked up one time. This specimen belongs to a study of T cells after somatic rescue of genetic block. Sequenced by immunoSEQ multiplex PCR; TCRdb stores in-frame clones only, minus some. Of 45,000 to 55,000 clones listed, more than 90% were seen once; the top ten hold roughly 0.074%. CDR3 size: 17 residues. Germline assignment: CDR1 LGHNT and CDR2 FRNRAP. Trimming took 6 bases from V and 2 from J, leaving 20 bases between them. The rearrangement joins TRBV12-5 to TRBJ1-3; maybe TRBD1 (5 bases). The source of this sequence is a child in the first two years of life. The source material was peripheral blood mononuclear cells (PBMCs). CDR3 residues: CASGPRQSRSPGNTIYF. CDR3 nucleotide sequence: TGTGCTAGTGGGCCCCGACAGTCTAGGTCCCCTGGAAACACCATATATTTT.